Each of the 5 T cell receptor beta chains below was sequenced from the same sample in a study of CD8+ T cells in alopecia areata. Treatment described: oral pan-JAK inhibitor, 5-10 mg twice daily. In each case, RNA was isolated and then reverse transcribed into cDNA as the sequencing template. The protocol was immunoSEQ multiplex PCR, while the TCRdb copy is restricted to in-frame clones and leaves out a portion. The table lists 90,000 or so clones, about 40% of them singletons. Sequenced here: CD8+ T cells sorted from blood, sampled at week 24, from a patient treated with tofacitinib. Source of these receptors: a human donor with alopecia areata.

The V and J genes are TRBV7-9 and TRBJ2-7, with TRBD2 matching 10 bases. Trimming removed 5 bases from V and 4 bases from J; junction bases left unmatched: 5. The germline gives CDR1 SEHNR, CDR2 FQNEAQ (reference sequence). The CDR3 has 14 amino acids. CDR3 in DNA: TGTGCCAGCAGCCCTAGCGGGAGATATTACGAGCAGTACTTC. As protein: CASSPSGRYYEQYF.

This chain links TRBV4-1 with TRBJ2-1; TRBD2 matches at 7 bases. There are 17 residues in the CDR3. Germline V gene sequence: CDR1 MGHRA, CDR2 YSYEKL. Losses at the gene ends were 0 bases for V and 5 bases for J; bases not matched to a gene: 10. DNA for the CDR3: TGCGCCAGCAGCCAAGAACGGTATCGACTAGCCGACAATGAGCAGTTCTTC. Amino acid sequence: CASSQERYRLADNEQFF.

The rearrangement links TRBV29-1 to TRBJ2-3; 7 bases are shared with TRBD2. Germline-derived CDR1 and CDR2 are SQVTM and ANQGSEA. The trim removed 3 bases at V and 5 bases at J, leaving 5 bases unmatched. The CDR3 covers 13 residues. The chain's CDR3 is CSVDGDYLDTQYF. In DNA form, the CDR3 reads TGCAGCGTTGACGGGGACTACCTAGATACGCAGTATTTT.

CDR3 nucleotides: TGTGCCAGCAGAGCAATCTCCTACGAGCAGTACTTC. It yields the protein CASRAISYEQYF. The gene calls are TRBV6-1 and TRBJ2-7; no clear D. Germline V gene lookup returns CDR1 MNHNS and CDR2 SASEGT. Trimming left V 6 bases short and J 0 bases short, with 6 bases between. The CDR3 consists of 12 residues.

The chain is built from TRBV2 and TRBJ2-1, with a tentative D call TRBD2 (5 bases). Looked up from germline, CDR1 is SNHLY and CDR2 is FYNNEI. The CDR3 spans 19 residues. Trimming removed 0 bases from V and 4 bases from J, with 22 bases in between. The CDR3 protein is CASSEAAPRVATIYNEQFF. CDR3 nucleotides: TGTGCCAGCAGTGAAGCGGCCCCCCGGGTAGCGACAATATACAATGAGCAGTTCTTC.